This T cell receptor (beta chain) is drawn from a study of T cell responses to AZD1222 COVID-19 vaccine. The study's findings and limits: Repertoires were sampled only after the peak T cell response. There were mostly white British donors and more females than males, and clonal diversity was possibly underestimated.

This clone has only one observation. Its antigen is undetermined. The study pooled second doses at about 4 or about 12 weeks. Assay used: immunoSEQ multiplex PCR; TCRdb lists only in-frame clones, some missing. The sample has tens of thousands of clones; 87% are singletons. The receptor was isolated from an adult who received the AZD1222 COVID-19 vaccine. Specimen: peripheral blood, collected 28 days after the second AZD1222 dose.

CDR3 in DNA: TGTGCCAGCAGTAGGAGCAGGATCATCTCTGGAAACACCATATATTTT. Its translation: CASSRSRIISGNTIYF. The chain combines TRBV27 with TRBJ1-3; unclear D gene. CDR1 and CDR2 from the germline V gene are MNHEY and SMNVEV (reference sequence). The ends were cut back, 5 bases at V and 0 bases at J, with 14 bases in the middle. This CDR3 comprises 16 residues.